This T cell receptor (beta chain) was observed in a study of control samples from healthy donors and cancer patients (dated by TCRdb to 2020 to 2021). The library was obtained by the immunoSEQ multiplex PCR assay. Drawn from immuneACCESS, this table holds only the in-frame rearrangements with V and J called that TCRdb kept. Clones are partly lost; checked studies trace under half to an unresolved V gene and leave the rest unexplained. The sample yields under 450,000 clones; 80% to 95% were counted once. The top ten hold about 6.3% of the sample. Comment on this clone: Its antigen specificity is not known. No quality values exist for individual bases; no much larger clone is one base distant.

From a lookup of the germline V gene, CDR1 and CDR2 are SGHDN and FVKESK. The CDR3 has 15 amino acids, counting the end cysteine and phenylalanine. Solely the CDR3 DNA is kept, with 45 bases framed from the first base. V is clipped by 1 base and J by 4 bases, and the sequence between their germline boundaries is 11 bases long. This sequence originates from a man in his forties or fifties with head and neck cancer. Sample: PBMCs. Recombination joined TRBV14 with TRBJ2-1; the D gene lacks a confident call. The DNA sequence reads TGTGCCAGCAGCCAAGCAGTGTTGTTATACAATGAGCAGTTCTTC. Its amino acids are CASSQAVLLYNEQFF.